The rows below give T cell receptor beta chains drawn from one sample of a study of blood T cells in healthy people across ages. TCRdb re-analysed the 5' RACE reads in MiXCR, keeping a single row per CDR3 protein. The sample yields about 2 million distinct CDR3 sequences, approximately 50% seen once. Sequenced input: blood. All receptors derive from a woman aged 40 to 50 in good health. CDR3s include the opening cysteine and the closing phenylalanine or tryptophan. D genes are given only for firm matches. Clone sizes are given selectively: once, few, many, or a class where the clone is expanded.

j_call,clone_size,v_call,d_call,cdr3_nt,cdr3_aa
TRBJ2-3,few,TRBV24-1,TRBD2,TGTGCCACCCTGGGGACTAGCGGGGTTCCTACAGATACGCAGTATTTT,CATLGTSGVPTDTQYF
TRBJ1-6,once,TRBV4-1,-,TGCGCCAGCAGCCAAGAGAGGGGTGCCGGTTCACCCCTCCACTTT,CASSQERGAGSPLHF
TRBJ2-3,-,TRBV11-2,TRBD2,TGTGCCAGCAGCCATAGCGGGGGGGCTCTGACAGATACGCAGTATTTT,CASSHSGGALTDTQYF
TRBJ2-6,-,TRBV11-1,TRBD1,TGTGCCAGCAGCTTAAGCCCCGGAGGGGACAGGGTTCTCTCTGGGGCCAACGTCCTGACTTTC,CASSLSPGGDRVLSGANVLTF
TRBJ1-6,-,TRBV27,TRBD1,TGTGCCAGCAAACTAAGCCGGGACAGGGGTTCACCCCTCCACTTT,CASKLSRDRGSPLHF
TRBJ2-1,few,TRBV20-1,TRBD2,TGCAGTACCAGAGGTCCTAGCGGCAACGAGCAGTTCTTC,CSTRGPSGNEQFF
TRBJ2-5,few,TRBV5-1,-,TGCGCCAGCAACCCGGGGAATCGACAAGAGACCCAGTACTTC,CASNPGNRQETQYF
TRBJ2-3,-,TRBV29-1,-,TGCAGCGGAGGGACATCCCATACGCAGTATTTT,CSGGTSHTQYF
TRBJ2-5,-,TRBV20-1,-,TGCAGTGCTAGAGATATAGCCGCAAGAGAGACCCAGTACTTC,CSARDIAARETQYF
TRBJ2-1,once,TRBV2,-,TGTGCCAGCAGTGGTCAAACGAGCGGAAGCTCCTACAATGAGCAGTTCTTC,CASSGQTSGSSYNEQFF
TRBJ2-3,-,TRBV6-2/TRBV6-3,TRBD1,TGTGCCAGCCAGACAGGGGCAGATACGCAGTATTTT,CASQTGADTQYF
TRBJ1-1,-,TRBV5-1,-,TGCGCCAGCAGACCGGGTACAGGGATCCACACTGAAGCTTTCTTT,CASRPGTGIHTEAFF
TRBJ2-5,few,TRBV7-2,-,TGTGCCAGCAGCTTAGTACAAATTGGGCGGGGAGAGACCCAGTACTTC,CASSLVQIGRGETQYF
TRBJ1-2,-,TRBV4-3,-,TGCGCCAGCAGCCAAGATGAGGGACTGAGATATGGCTACACCTTC,CASSQDEGLRYGYTF
TRBJ1-4,few,TRBV29-1,-,TGCAGCGTCCTGGAGAGGGGCACTAATGAAAAACTGTTTTTT,CSVLERGTNEKLFF
TRBJ2-7,few,TRBV29-1,-,TGCAGCGTCTCCCCCTCCGCGGGGCGCTCCTACGAGCAGTACTTC,CSVSPSAGRSYEQYF
TRBJ1-2,-,TRBV28,-,TGTGCCAGCAGTACCCCAGGGTGGGGTGGTGGCTACACCTTC,CASSTPGWGGGYTF
TRBJ2-3,-,TRBV7-2,TRBD1,TGTGCCAGCAGCTCCCCGGGACAGGGGTTTTCAGATACGCAGTATTTT,CASSSPGQGFSDTQYF
TRBJ2-3,few,TRBV18,-,TGTGCCAGCTCACCACCTTCAGGGGTGGCAGATACGCAGTATTTT,CASSPPSGVADTQYF
TRBJ2-7,-,TRBV7-9,-,TGTGCCAGCAGCTTCACAGGGGGGAGCGGGGGCCAGTACTTC,CASSFTGGSGGQYF
TRBJ2-7,-,TRBV11-2,-,TGTGCCAGCAGCTCAGGCGCAGGGCTGAGGGCCGAGCAGTACTTC,CASSSGAGLRAEQYF
TRBJ2-1,-,TRBV20-1,TRBD2,TGCAGTGCTAGCCTAGCGGGGGGACTTTACAATGAGCAGTTCTTC,CSASLAGGLYNEQFF
TRBJ1-2,-,TRBV6-5,-,TGTGCCAGCAGTTTCCGACGGTTAGCTAACTATGGCTACACCTTC,CASSFRRLANYGYTF
TRBJ2-1,-,TRBV29-1,-,TGCAGCGTTGATGGGTGGGCAGTTGGCGAGCAGTTCTTC,CSVDGWAVGEQFF
TRBJ1-5,-,TRBV27,TRBD1,TGTGCCAGCAGCTACACGACAGGGCGGGACCAGCCCCAGCATTTT,CASSYTTGRDQPQHF
TRBJ2-5,-,TRBV7-2,TRBD2,TGTGCCAGCAGCTTAGAGGGCGGGACTAGACACGAGACCCAGTACTTC,CASSLEGGTRHETQYF
TRBJ1-4,-,TRBV15,TRBD1,TGTGCCACCAGCCTAAAAAAATTGGCCCCGGGACAGGGTGCCTTTGCAACTAATGAAAAACTGTTTTTT,CATSLKKLAPGQGAFATNEKLFF
TRBJ1-2,-,TRBV6-5,-,TGTGCCAGCAGTTACTATGGAGCAGGAACTAACTATGGCTACACCTTC,CASSYYGAGTNYGYTF
TRBJ2-5,-,TRBV6-6,TRBD2,TGTGCCAGCAGGCCTTACTCAGCGGGGGGGCGGGAGACCCAGTACTTC,CASRPYSAGGRETQYF
TRBJ2-7,few,TRBV28,-,TGTGCCAGCAGTCCTGGAGGAGCCAGGGGTGTTTACGAGCAGTACTTC,CASSPGGARGVYEQYF
TRBJ2-7,-,TRBV7-2,-,TGTGCCAGCAGCTATTACAAGACAAGCTCCTACGAGCAGTACTTC,CASSYYKTSSYEQYF
TRBJ1-5,-,TRBV4-1,-,TGCGCCAGCAGCCAAGTCGCAGAGAGCAATCAGCCCCAGCATTTT,CASSQVAESNQPQHF
TRBJ2-1,-,TRBV7-3,TRBD2,TGTGCCAGCAACTCTAGCGGGGGTTCCTACAATGAGCAGTTCTTC,CASNSSGGSYNEQFF
TRBJ2-1,-,TRBV5-1,-,TGCGCCAGCAGCTCCAGGGACTCTTACCAGCATGAGCAGTTCTTC,CASSSRDSYQHEQFF
TRBJ1-6,-,TRBV7-2,-,TGTGCCAGCAGCCTACGGGACCAAATTCAACCCCTCCACTTT,CASSLRDQIQPLHF
TRBJ2-5,few,TRBV5-1,-,TGCGCCAGCAGCTTGGAGGTATGGGGCAGAGGAGAGACCCAGTACTTC,CASSLEVWGRGETQYF
TRBJ1-1,-,TRBV9,-,TGTGCCAGCAGCGTATCGGGGGTCGTCACTGAAGCTTTCTTT,CASSVSGVVTEAFF
TRBJ2-1,-,TRBV4-3,-,TGCGCCAGCAGCCACGACCGAAGAGCTTATGAGCAGTTCTTC,CASSHDRRAYEQFF
TRBJ1-6,-,TRBV28,TRBD1,TGTGCCAGCAGTTCTTCCGGGACAGGAAATTCACCCCTCCACTTT,CASSSSGTGNSPLHF
TRBJ2-5,-,TRBV6-5,-,TGTGCCAGCAGTCCGTATTCAAAGGAAGAGACCCAGTACTTC,CASSPYSKEETQYF
TRBJ1-5,few,TRBV16,-,TGTGCCAGCAGCCAATTTTCTGGCAGGGTCTCGAGCAATCAGCCCCAGCATTTT,CASSQFSGRVSSNQPQHF
TRBJ2-1,-,TRBV28,TRBD2,TGTGCCAGCAGTGCCCCTGAGCGGGGCACCCACAATGAGCAGTTCTTC,CASSAPERGTHNEQFF